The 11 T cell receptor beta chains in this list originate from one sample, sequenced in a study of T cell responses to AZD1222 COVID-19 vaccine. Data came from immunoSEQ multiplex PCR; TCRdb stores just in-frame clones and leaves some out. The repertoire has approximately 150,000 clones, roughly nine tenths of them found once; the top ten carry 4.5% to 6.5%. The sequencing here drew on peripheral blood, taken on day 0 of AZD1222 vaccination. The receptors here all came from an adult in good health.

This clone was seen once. CDR3 region: CASSPTSGKGNEQFF. Here the CDR3 DNA reads TGTGCCAGCAGCCCTACTAGCGGGAAGGGCAATGAGCAGTTCTTC. The chain links TRBV7-7 to TRBJ2-1, with 10 bases that match TRBD2. CDR1 SSHAT and CDR2 FNYEAQ come from the germline V gene (reference sequence). The CDR3 runs to 15 residues. V was clipped by 5 bases and J by 6 bases; unmatched bases: 7.

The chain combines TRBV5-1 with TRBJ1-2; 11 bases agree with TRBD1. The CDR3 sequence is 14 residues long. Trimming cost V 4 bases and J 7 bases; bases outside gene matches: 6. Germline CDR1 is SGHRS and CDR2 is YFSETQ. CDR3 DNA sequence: TGCGCCAGCAGCAGAGGGACAGGGGGATCTGGCTACACCTTC. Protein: CASSRGTGGSGYTF.

The CDR3 sequence: CASSLIVGGNTIYF. The CDR3, as DNA: TGTGCCAGCAGCTTAATAGTCGGTGGAAACACCATATATTTT. The chain carries TRBV7-9 and TRBJ1-3; the D is unclear. The germline V and J ends were trimmed by 2 bases and 3 bases, with 8 bases remaining between them. Germline V gene sequence: CDR1 SEHNR, CDR2 FQNEAQ (reference sequence). The CDR3 contains 14 residues.

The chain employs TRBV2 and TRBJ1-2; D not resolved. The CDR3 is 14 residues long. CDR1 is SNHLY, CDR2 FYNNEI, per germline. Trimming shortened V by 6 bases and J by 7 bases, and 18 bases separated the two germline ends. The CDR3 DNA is TGTGCCAGCAGCCAAGGCGGGAGGGCGAGTGGCTACACCTTC. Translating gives CASSQGGRASGYTF.

CDR3 in DNA: TGTGCCAGCAGTTCAACAGGGTCTGACACTGAAGCTTTCTTT. It yields the protein CASSSTGSDTEAFF. This chain uses TRBV2 with TRBJ1-1; D perhaps matches TRBD1 (6 bases). V lost 5 bases to trimming and J lost 3 bases, with 13 bases between them. The CDR3 totals 14 residues. Germline-derived CDR1 and CDR2 are SNHLY and FYNNEI.

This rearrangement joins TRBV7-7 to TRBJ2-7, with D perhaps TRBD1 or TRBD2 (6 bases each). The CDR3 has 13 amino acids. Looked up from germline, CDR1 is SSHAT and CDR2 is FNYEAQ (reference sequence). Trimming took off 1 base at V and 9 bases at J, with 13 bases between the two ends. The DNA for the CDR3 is TGTGCCAGCAGCTTAGGGGGGGACACGACGCAGTACTTC. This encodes CASSLGGDTTQYF.

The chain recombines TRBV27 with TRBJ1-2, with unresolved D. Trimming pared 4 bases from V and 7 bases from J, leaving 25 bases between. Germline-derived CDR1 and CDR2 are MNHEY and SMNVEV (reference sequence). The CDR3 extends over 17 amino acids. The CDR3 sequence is CASSSISAGVHRGGYTF. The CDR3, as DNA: TGTGCCAGCAGTTCGATTTCTGCGGGTGTTCATCGCGGTGGCTACACCTTC.

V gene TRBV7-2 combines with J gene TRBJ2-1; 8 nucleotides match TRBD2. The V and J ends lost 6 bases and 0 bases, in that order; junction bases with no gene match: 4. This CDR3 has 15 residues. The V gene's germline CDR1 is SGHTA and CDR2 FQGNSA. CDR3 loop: CASRHLAGSYNEQFF. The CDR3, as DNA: TGTGCCAGCAGGCACCTAGCGGGCTCCTACAATGAGCAGTTCTTC.

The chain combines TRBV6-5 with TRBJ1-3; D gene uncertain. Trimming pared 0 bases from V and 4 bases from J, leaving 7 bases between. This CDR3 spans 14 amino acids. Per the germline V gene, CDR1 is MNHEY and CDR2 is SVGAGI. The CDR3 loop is CASSYSKIGNTIYF. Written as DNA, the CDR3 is TGTGCCAGCAGTTACTCGAAAATCGGAAACACCATATATTTT.

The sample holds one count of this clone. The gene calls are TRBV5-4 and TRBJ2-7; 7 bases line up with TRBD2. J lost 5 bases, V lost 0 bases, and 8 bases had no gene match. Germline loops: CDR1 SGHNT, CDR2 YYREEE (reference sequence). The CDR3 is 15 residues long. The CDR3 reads CASSLVGGGVDEQYF. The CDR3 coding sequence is TGTGCCAGCAGCTTGGTCGGGGGAGGGGTGGACGAGCAGTACTTC.

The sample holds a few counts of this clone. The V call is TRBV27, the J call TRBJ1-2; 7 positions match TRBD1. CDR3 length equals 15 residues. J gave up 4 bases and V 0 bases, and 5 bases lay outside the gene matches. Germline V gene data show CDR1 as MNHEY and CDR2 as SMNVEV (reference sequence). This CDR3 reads CASSLSVQGVYGYTF. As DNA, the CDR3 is TGTGCCAGCAGTTTATCAGTTCAGGGGGTCTATGGCTACACCTTC.